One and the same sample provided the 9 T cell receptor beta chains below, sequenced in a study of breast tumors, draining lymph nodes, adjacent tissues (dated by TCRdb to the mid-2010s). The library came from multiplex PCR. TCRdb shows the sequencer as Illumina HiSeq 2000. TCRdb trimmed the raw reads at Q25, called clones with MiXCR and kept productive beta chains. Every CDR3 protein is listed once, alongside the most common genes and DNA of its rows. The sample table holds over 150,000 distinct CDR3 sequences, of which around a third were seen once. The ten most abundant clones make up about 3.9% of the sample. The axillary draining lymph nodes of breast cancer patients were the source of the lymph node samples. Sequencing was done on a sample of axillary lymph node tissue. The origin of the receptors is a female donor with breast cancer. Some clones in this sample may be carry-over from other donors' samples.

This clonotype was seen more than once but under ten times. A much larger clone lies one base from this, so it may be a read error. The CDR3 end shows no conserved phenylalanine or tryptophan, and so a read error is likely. CDR3 in amino acids: CASRRDAYQETQYL. The CDR3, as DNA: TGTGCCAGCAGGAGGGACGCGTACCAAGAGACCCAGTACCTC. This chain links TRBV7-2 with TRBJ2-5; TRBD1 or TRBD2 may be the D gene (5 bases each). The germline V gene has CDR1 SGHTA and CDR2 FQGNSA. CDR3 length equals 14 residues. V gave up 6 bases and J gave up 0 bases, with 11 bases separating them.

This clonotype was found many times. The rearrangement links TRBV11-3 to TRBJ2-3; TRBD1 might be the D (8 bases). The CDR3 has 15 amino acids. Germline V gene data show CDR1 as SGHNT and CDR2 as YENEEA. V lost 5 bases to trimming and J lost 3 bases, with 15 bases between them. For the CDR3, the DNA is TGTGCCAGCAGCCAAGGACAGGGAGGGACAGATACGCAGTATTTT. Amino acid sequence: CASSQGQGGTDTQYF.

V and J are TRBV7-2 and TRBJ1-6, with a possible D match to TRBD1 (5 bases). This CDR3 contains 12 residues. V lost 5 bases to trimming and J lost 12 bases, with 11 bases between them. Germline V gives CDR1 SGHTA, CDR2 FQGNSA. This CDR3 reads CASSLGQGPLHF. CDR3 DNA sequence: TGTGCCAGCAGCCTAGGGCAGGGACCCCTCCACTTT.

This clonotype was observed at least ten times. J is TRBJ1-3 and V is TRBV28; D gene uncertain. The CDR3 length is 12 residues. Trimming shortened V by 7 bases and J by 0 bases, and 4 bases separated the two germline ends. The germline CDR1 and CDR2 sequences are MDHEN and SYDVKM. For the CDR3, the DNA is TGTGCCAGCACTAACTCTGGAAACACCATATATTTT. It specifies CASTNSGNTIYF.

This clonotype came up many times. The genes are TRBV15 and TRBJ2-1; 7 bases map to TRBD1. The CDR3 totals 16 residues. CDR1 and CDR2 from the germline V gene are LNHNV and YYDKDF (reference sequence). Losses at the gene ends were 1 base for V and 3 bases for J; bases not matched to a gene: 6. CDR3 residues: CATSRVTDRFYNEQFF. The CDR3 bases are TGTGCCACCAGCAGAGTTACGGACAGGTTCTACAATGAGCAGTTCTTC.

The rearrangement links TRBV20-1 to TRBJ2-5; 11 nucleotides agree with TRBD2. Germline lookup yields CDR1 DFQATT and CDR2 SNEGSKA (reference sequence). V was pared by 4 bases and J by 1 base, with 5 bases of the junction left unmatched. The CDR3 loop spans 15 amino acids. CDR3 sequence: CSATPTSGVQETQYF. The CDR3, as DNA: TGCAGTGCTACTCCGACTAGCGGGGTCCAAGAGACCCAGTACTTC.

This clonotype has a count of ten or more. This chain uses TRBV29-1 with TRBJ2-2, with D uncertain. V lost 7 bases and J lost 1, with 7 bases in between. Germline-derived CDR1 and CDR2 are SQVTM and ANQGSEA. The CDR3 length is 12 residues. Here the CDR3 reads CSGKRNTGELFF. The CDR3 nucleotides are TGCAGCGGAAAACGGAACACCGGGGAGCTGTTTTTT.

The CDR3 spells CASSQATGGPGQYF. CDR3 DNA: TGTGCCAGCAGCCAAGCGACGGGGGGCCCAGGGCAGTACTTC. This chain uses TRBV3-1 with TRBJ2-7, with a tentative D call TRBD2 (7 bases). The CDR3 contains 14 residues. The V and J ends lost 1 base and 9 bases respectively, with 16 bases between them. CDR1 and CDR2 from the germline V gene are LGHDT and YNNKEL (reference sequence).

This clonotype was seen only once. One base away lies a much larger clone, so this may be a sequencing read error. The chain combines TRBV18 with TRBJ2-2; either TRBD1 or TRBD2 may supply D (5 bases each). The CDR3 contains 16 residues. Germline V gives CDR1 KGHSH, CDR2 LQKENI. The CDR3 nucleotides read TGTGCCAGCTCACCAAGTGGGGGATATAACACCGGGGAGCTGTCTTTT. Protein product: CASSPSGGYNTGELSF.